This entry lists 14 T cell receptor beta chains sequenced from one sample in a study of chemoradiotherapy in HPV16-positive cancers. Produced via immunoSEQ multiplex PCR; TCRdb's table is partial and in-frame only. The sample has 15,000 or so clones; 70% are singletons. Sequencing was performed on tumor tissue, taken from a patient who underwent chemoradiotherapy. The source of these receptors is a human donor with HPV-associated anogenital cancer.

The chain carries TRBV15 and TRBJ1-4, with 8 bases matching TRBD1. Germline trimming cut 4 bases from V and 8 bases from J; bases unmatched to any gene: 9. This CDR3 has 15 amino acids. Germline values: CDR1 LNHNV, CDR2 YYDKDF (reference sequence). The CDR3 sequence: CATSTGQGAGEKLFF. The DNA for the CDR3 is TGTGCCACCAGCACCGGCCAGGGGGCTGGGGAAAAACTGTTTTTT.

The chain employs TRBV28 and TRBJ2-5, with TRBD2 identical over 10 bases. The junction had 5 bases not matched to a gene; V was cut back by 3 bases and J by 4 bases. CDR3 size: 15 residues. Germline lookup yields CDR1 MDHEN and CDR2 SYDVKM. In DNA form, the CDR3 reads TGTGCCAGCAGTTTGGGGCTAGCGGGAGCAGAGACCCAGTACTTC. Translation gives CASSLGLAGAETQYF.

The gene calls are TRBV7-2 and TRBJ2-3; D ambiguous. The CDR3 loop spans 15 amino acids. V lost 5 bases and J 0 bases, leaving 12 bases between the germline ends. CDR1 is SGHTA, CDR2 FQGNSA, per germline. The CDR3 sequence: CASSRRWSSTDTQYF. The CDR3 region has the DNA TGTGCCAGCAGCCGTCGGTGGAGTAGCACAGATACGCAGTATTTT. Drawing the rest from reference TRBV7-2 and TRBJ2-3, the complete variable domain is GAGVSQSPSNKVTEKGKDVELRCDPISGHTALYWYRQSLGQGLEFLIYFQGNSAPDKSGLPSDRFSAERTGGSVSTLTIQRTQQEDSAVYLCASSRRWSSTDTQYFGPGTRLTVL.

This sequence joins TRBV11-2 and TRBJ2-2, with 8 bases aligning to TRBD2. Unmatched junction bases numbered 3, after V lost 2 bases and J lost 1 base. This CDR3 comprises 16 residues. The germline V gene has CDR1 SGHAT and CDR2 FQNNGV. CDR3 sequence reads: CASSLISGKNTGELFF. The DNA of the CDR3 is TGTGCCAGCAGCTTAATTAGCGGGAAGAACACCGGGGAGCTGTTTTTT.

In its sample, this clone is medium-sized (0.01 to 0.1%). This sequence joins TRBV11-2 and TRBJ1-1, with D tentatively TRBD1 (5 bases). This CDR3 spans 13 amino acids. Germline V gives CDR1 SGHAT, CDR2 FQNNGV. Trimming took off 0 bases at V and 7 bases at J, with 9 bases between the two ends. CDR3 sequence reads: CASSLDRENEAFF. In nucleotides, the CDR3 is TGTGCCAGCAGCTTAGACAGGGAAAATGAAGCTTTCTTT.

The chain uses TRBV4-2 and TRBJ2-5; possible D gene TRBD2, 5 bases. V was clipped by 4 bases and J by 3 bases, with 15 bases between them. Per germline, CDR1 LGHNA and CDR2 YNFKEQ. This CDR3 spans 15 amino acids. The chain's CDR3 is CASSRTSGGKETQYF. The DNA of the CDR3 is TGTGCCAGCAGCCGGACGTCTGGAGGAAAAGAGACCCAGTACTTC.

The gene calls are TRBV30 and TRBJ2-7; D call uncertain. The germline V gene encodes CDR1 GTSNPN and CDR2 SVGIG (reference sequence). The CDR3 is 12 residues long. The V end was cut by 2 bases, the J end by 3 bases, with 8 bases between. The CDR3 loop is CAWSRDFYEQYF. In nucleotides, the CDR3 is TGTGCCTGGAGTCGAGACTTCTACGAGCAGTACTTC. Supplemented by reference TRBV30 and TRBJ2-7, the full variable domain reads SQTIHQWPATLVQPVGSPLSLECTVEGTSNPNLYWYRQAAGRGLQLLFYSVGIGQISSEVPQNLSASRPQDRQFILSSKKLLLSDSGFYLCAWSRDFYEQYFGPGTRLTVT.

This chain links TRBV5-4 with TRBJ2-1, with 14 bases identical to TRBD2. The CDR3 consists of 16 residues. The V and J ends lost 3 bases and 5 bases, in that order; junction bases with no gene match: 4. CDR1 SGHNT and CDR2 YYREEE come from the germline V gene (reference sequence). Here the CDR3 DNA reads TGTGCCAGCAGCTGGGAGACTAGCGGGAGGGACAATGAGCAGTTCTTC. Translated: CASSWETSGRDNEQFF.

This clone appeared a single time. The chain uses TRBV25-1 and TRBJ2-3, with TRBD2 as a possible D gene (5 bases). The CDR3 consists of 14 residues. The V end lost 6 bases, the J end lost 1 base, and 11 bases lay between the germline ends. Looked up from germline, CDR1 is MGHDK and CDR2 is SYGVNS. The CDR3 DNA follows: TGTGCCAGCAGCCCAGCGCGGGGCACAGATACGCAGTATTTT. It encodes CASSPARGTDTQYF.

The chain links TRBV10-3 to TRBJ2-7; D is possibly TRBD1 (5 bases). The CDR3 extends over 13 amino acids. V shed 3 bases and J shed 4 bases, with 10 bases lying between them. Per the germline V gene, CDR1 is ENHRY and CDR2 is SYGVKD. The CDR3, as DNA: TGTGCCATCAGTGAAGGGGTCGATTACGAGCAGTACTTC. Translation gives CAISEGVDYEQYF.

Only a few counts were recorded for this clone. V gene TRBV5-1 combines with J gene TRBJ2-7; TRBD1 aligns across 10 bases. CDR1 is SGHRS, CDR2 YFSETQ, per germline. V lost 4 bases, J lost 4 bases, and 14 bases stayed unmatched. This CDR3 has 17 amino acids. Here the CDR3 reads CASSAGQGDIFWYEQYF. The CDR3 region has the DNA TGCGCCAGCAGCGCTGGACAGGGGGACATATTTTGGTACGAGCAGTACTTC.

V is TRBV5-1 and J is TRBJ2-5; 7 nucleotides match TRBD2. Losses at the gene ends were 0 bases for V and 2 bases for J; bases not matched to a gene: 7. Germline values: CDR1 SGHRS, CDR2 YFSETQ. CDR3 length: 16 residues. CDR3 in amino acids: CASSLAPSGGQETQYF. The DNA of the CDR3 is TGCGCCAGCAGCTTGGCCCCTAGCGGCGGGCAAGAGACCCAGTACTTC.

V usage is TRBV29-1 and J usage is TRBJ2-1, with a weak D call TRBD2 (5 bases). Germline values: CDR1 SQVTM, CDR2 ANQGSEA. Deletions cut 7 bases from V and 8 bases from J, with 15 bases between. CDR3 length: 12 residues. The CDR3 region is CSAIGGADEQFF. The CDR3 DNA follows: TGCAGCGCTATAGGAGGAGCGGATGAGCAGTTCTTC.

The chain couples TRBV7-3 to TRBJ2-2; 7 bases line up with TRBD1. CDR3 size: 15 residues. Germline V gene lookup returns CDR1 SGHTA and CDR2 FQGTGA. Trimming removed 5 bases from V and 5 bases from J; junction bases left unmatched: 8. The CDR3 here is CASSPRTGGTGELFF. The CDR3 DNA reads TGTGCCAGCAGCCCCCGGACAGGCGGAACCGGGGAGCTGTTTTTT.